The rows below give T cell receptor beta chains drawn from one sample of a study of T cell changes during pregnancy in multiple sclerosis. The assay was immunoSEQ multiplex PCR, and TCRdb's table has in-frame clones only and misses some. There are around 56,000 clones in the sample; 75% to 95% occur only once, and roughly 2% lies in the top ten. This specimen consisted of peripheral blood, obtained in the first trimester of pregnancy. These TCRs come from a female donor in good health, enrolled as a control in a pregnancy study. Each CDR3 is given with its conserved first and last residue. Each record gives: CDR3 length, V gene, clone size, J gene, D gene, CDR3 protein, CDR3 DNA. The D gene is left open where the match is weak. Size is stated for part of the rows, as once, few or many counts, or as a class when the clone is expanded.

>17|TRBV14|-|TRBJ2-7|TRBD1
CASSQLFGTGKTYEQYF
TGTGCCAGCAGCCAGCTTTTCGGGACAGGAAAAACCTACGAGCAGTACTTC
>13|TRBV2|-|TRBJ1-5|-
CASSERGHQPQHF
TGTGCCAGCAGTGAACGAGGACACCAGCCCCAGCATTTT
>15|TRBV27|-|TRBJ2-3|TRBD2
CASSLVGGGTDTQYF
TGTGCCAGCAGTTTAGTGGGGGGGGGCACAGATACGCAGTATTTT
>14|TRBV7-2|few|TRBJ1-2|-
CASSLDATDYGYTF
TGTGCCAGCAGCTTAGACGCGACAGATTATGGCTACACCTTC
>19|TRBV10-3|-|TRBJ1-1|TRBD1
CAISEPGQGDPKADTEAFF
TGTGCCATCAGTGAGCCGGGACAGGGTGATCCCAAAGCGGACACTGAAGCTTTCTTT
>14|TRBV30|-|TRBJ2-3|TRBD2
CAWSYSGAADTQYF
TGTGCCTGGAGTTACAGCGGGGCAGCAGATACGCAGTATTTT
>11|TRBV20-1|once|TRBJ2-3|-
CSARVIDTQYF
TGCAGTGCTAGAGTTATAGATACGCAGTATTTT
>14|TRBV9|-|TRBJ1-5|-
CASSVGANNQPQHF
TGTGCCAGCAGCGTAGGGGCAAACAATCAGCCCCAGCATTTT
>18|TRBV9|-|TRBJ2-4|TRBD1
CASSVAPNPMTGVNIQYF
TGTGCCAGCAGCGTAGCTCCCAATCCAATGACAGGGGTAAACATTCAGTACTTC
>17|TRBV19|-|TRBJ2-3|TRBD1
CASSQGTGRFFTDTQYF
TGTGCCAGTAGTCAGGGGACAGGGAGATTCTTCACAGATACGCAGTATTTT
>17|TRBV28|-|TRBJ2-2|TRBD1
CASFWGWGQGNTGELFF
TGTGCCAGTTTCTGGGGATGGGGACAGGGTAACACCGGGGAGCTGTTTTTT
>12|TRBV6-5|-|TRBJ2-1|TRBD2
CASSRLASEQFF
TGTGCCAGCAGTAGACTAGCCAGTGAGCAGTTCTTC
>15|TRBV5-8|-|TRBJ1-3|-
CASRTRRGSGNTIYF
TGTGCCAGCAGGACCCGACGGGGCTCTGGAAACACCATATATTTT
>16|TRBV12-5|-|TRBJ2-5|TRBD2
CASGYLDGGLGETQYF
TGTGCTAGTGGCTACCTCGACGGGGGACTAGGGGAGACCCAGTACTTC
>15|TRBV18|-|TRBJ1-1|TRBD1
CASSLDRDRASEAFF
TGTGCCAGCTCACTTGACCGGGACAGGGCGTCTGAAGCTTTCTTT
>15|TRBV4-2|-|TRBJ2-3|-
CASSQTRTGTDTQYF
TGTGCCAGCAGCCAAACTAGGACGGGCACAGATACGCAGTATTTT
>11|TRBV2|many|TRBJ2-1|-
CASSEGTVDFF
TGTGCCAGCAGTGAAGGGACAGTGGACTTCTTC
>14|TRBV5-1|-|TRBJ1-1|TRBD1
CASSPGTANTEAFF
TGCGCCAGCAGCCCTGGGACAGCGAACACTGAAGCTTTCTTT
>15|TRBV5-4|few|TRBJ2-7|TRBD1
CASSLRQGGPYEQYF
TGTGCCAGCAGCCTCCGACAGGGTGGCCCCTACGAGCAGTACTTC
>11|TRBV19|-|TRBJ2-7|-
CASSGSYEQYF
TGTGCCAGTTCGGGGTCCTACGAGCAGTACTTC
>14|TRBV11-3|-|TRBJ2-3|-
CASSLAGITDTQYF
TGTGCCAGCAGCTTGGCGGGGATCACAGATACGCAGTATTTT
>15|TRBV14|-|TRBJ2-5|TRBD2
CASSQNGGTPWTQYF
TGTGCCAGCAGCCAAAACGGGGGGACCCCTTGGACCCAGTACTTC